Listed below are T cell receptor beta chains from one sample, sequenced in a study of blood T cell repertoires in COVID-19. Produced via immunoSEQ multiplex PCR; TCRdb's table is partial and in-frame only. Found here are 70,000 to 95,000 clones, approximately 89% of them singletons; the top ten hold 5% to 5.5%. Sequenced material: peripheral blood. These receptors were collected from a woman aged 80 or over with active COVID-19. Both conserved end residues are part of each CDR3. The order of the fields is CDR3 protein, J gene, V gene.

CDR3: CASSFTSAYNEQFF
J: TRBJ2-1
V: TRBV11-2

CDR3: CASRPEWSTDTQYF
J: TRBJ2-3
V: TRBV6-5

CDR3: CATSARGWTQYF
J: TRBJ2-5
V: TRBV24-1

CDR3: CASSSGTGSSEQYF
J: TRBJ2-7
V: TRBV7-9

CDR3: CASSLEGVGSYEQYF
J: TRBJ2-7
V: TRBV7-9

CDR3: CSASYGRAPFEQYF
J: TRBJ2-7
V: TRBV20-1

CDR3: CAISESGLAGGRYEQYF
J: TRBJ2-7
V: TRBV10-3

CDR3: CAISTPGLAGNNEQFF
J: TRBJ2-1
V: TRBV10-3

CDR3: CASSQSGTGTSGSFQFF
J: TRBJ2-1
V: TRBV4-1

CDR3: CASSGASDYNEQFF
J: TRBJ2-1
V: TRBV2

CDR3: CASSVASTDTQYF
J: TRBJ2-3
V: TRBV9

CDR3: CASSPGLASTYEQYF
J: TRBJ2-7
V: TRBV18

CDR3: CATSQGSNQPQHF
J: TRBJ1-5
V: TRBV24-1

CDR3: CAISELAGVSDTQYF
J: TRBJ2-3
V: TRBV10-3

CDR3: CASSHPSGLVNEQFF
J: TRBJ2-1
V: TRBV14

CDR3: CSGTGTKAGGTDTQYF
J: TRBJ2-3
V: TRBV29-1

CDR3: CASSPHPAGAVYNEQFF
J: TRBJ2-1
V: TRBV7-3

CDR3: CASSKGTSGSDTQYF
J: TRBJ2-3
V: TRBV7-9

CDR3: CASSLEVGGGSQTQYF
J: TRBJ2-5
V: TRBV5-4

CDR3: CASSLTWTSGSRSEQYF
J: TRBJ2-7
V: TRBV7-3

CDR3: CASKGNSWWGTDTQYF
J: TRBJ2-3
V: TRBV2

CDR3: CASSYRSGSSYNEQFF
J: TRBJ2-1
V: TRBV6-6

CDR3: CASSLGQGSDTQYF
J: TRBJ2-3
V: TRBV7-2

CDR3: CASSEGAGIYGYTF
J: TRBJ1-2
V: TRBV6-1

CDR3: CASRPTTSETTDTQYF
J: TRBJ2-3
V: TRBV4-2

CDR3: CASSLRVGLAGSTDTQYF
J: TRBJ2-3
V: TRBV11-2

CDR3: CASSWEASPSYEQYF
J: TRBJ2-7
V: TRBV5-5

CDR3: CASSPQLVVGHEQFF
J: TRBJ2-1
V: TRBV7-3

CDR3: CASSFPKTVDTQYF
J: TRBJ2-3
V: TRBV5-6